The sequence of this T cell receptor (beta chain) was determined in a study of blood T cell dynamics during melanoma immunotherapy. Documented time point: pre-treatment baseline. The repertoire was sequenced with immunoSEQ multiplex PCR; TCRdb's copy has only in-frame clones and lacks some. The sample yields 9,000 to 13,000 clones, around nine tenths seen once. Specimen: blood, collected from a patient treated with checkpoint blockade. The sequence derives from a human donor with melanoma.

The CDR3 sequence: CASSNNRGPNGYTF. The CDR3 nucleotides are TGTGCCAGTTCTAATAACAGGGGGCCGAATGGCTACACCTTC. The chain uses TRBV19 and TRBJ1-2; TRBD1 agrees at 9 bases. V trimming: 8 bases; J trimming: 6 bases; junction bases outside the gene matches: 10. CDR3 size: 14 residues. Germline V gene lookup returns CDR1 LNHDA and CDR2 SQIVND (reference sequence). The variable domain in full, completed from reference TRBV19 and TRBJ1-2, reads DGGITQSPKYLFRKEGQNVTLSCEQNLNHDAMYWYRQDPGQGLRLIYYSQIVNDFQKGDIAEGYSVSREKKESFPLTVTSAQKNPTAFYLCASSNNRGPNGYTFGSGTRLTVV.